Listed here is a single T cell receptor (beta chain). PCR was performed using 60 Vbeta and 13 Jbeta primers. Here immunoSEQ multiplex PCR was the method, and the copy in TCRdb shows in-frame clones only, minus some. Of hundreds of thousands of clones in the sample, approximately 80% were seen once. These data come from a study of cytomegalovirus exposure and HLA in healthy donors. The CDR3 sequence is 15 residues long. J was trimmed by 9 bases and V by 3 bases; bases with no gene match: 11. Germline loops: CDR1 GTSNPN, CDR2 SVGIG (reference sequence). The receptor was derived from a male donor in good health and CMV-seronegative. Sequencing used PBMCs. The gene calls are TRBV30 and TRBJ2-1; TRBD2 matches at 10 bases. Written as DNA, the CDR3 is TGTGCCTGGAGAGGGATTGGACTAGCGGTTCGTGAGCAGTTCTTC. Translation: CAWRGIGLAVREQFF.